This T cell receptor beta chain was sequenced in a study of shared clonotypes between healthy human individuals. Whole-study results and caveats: Among a few donors, around 5% of naive CD4 clonotypes were found in common.

Comment on this clone: Its target is not known.

The data were produced by immunoSEQ multiplex PCR, yet TCRdb's version contains in-frame clones alone and is incomplete. The sample has around 700,000 clones; 60% to 80% are singletons. V was shortened by 3 bases and J by 0 bases, with 5 bases between the two germline ends. Per germline, CDR1 WSHSY and CDR2 SAAADI. The CDR3 has 14 residues. The source material was memory CD4+ T cells sorted from blood. Regarding subset: CD45RA-negative fraction. The chain uses TRBV10-2 and TRBJ2-2; unclear D gene. The sequence derives from a woman younger than 45 in good health. The CDR3 here is CASSDPTNTGELFF. Written as DNA, the CDR3 is TGCGCCAGCAGTGATCCTACGAACACCGGGGAGCTGTTTTTT.